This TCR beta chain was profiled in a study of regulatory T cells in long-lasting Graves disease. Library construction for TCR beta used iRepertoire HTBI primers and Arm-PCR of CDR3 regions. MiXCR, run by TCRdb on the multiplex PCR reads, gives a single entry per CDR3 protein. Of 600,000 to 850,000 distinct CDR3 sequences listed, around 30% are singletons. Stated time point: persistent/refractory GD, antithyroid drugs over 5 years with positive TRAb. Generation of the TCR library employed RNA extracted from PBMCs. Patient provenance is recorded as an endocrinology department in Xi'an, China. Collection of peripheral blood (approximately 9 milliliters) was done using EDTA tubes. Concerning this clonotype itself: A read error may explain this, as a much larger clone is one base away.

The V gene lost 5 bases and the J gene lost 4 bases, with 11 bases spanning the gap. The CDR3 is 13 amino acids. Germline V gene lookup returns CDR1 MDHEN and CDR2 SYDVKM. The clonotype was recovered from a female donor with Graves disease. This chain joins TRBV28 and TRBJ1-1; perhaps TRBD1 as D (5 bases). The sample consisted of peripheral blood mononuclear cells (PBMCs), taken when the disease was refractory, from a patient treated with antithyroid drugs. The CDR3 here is CASSGAWGTEAFF. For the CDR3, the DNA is TGTGCCAGCAGTGGGGCGTGGGGCACTGAAGCTTTCTTT.